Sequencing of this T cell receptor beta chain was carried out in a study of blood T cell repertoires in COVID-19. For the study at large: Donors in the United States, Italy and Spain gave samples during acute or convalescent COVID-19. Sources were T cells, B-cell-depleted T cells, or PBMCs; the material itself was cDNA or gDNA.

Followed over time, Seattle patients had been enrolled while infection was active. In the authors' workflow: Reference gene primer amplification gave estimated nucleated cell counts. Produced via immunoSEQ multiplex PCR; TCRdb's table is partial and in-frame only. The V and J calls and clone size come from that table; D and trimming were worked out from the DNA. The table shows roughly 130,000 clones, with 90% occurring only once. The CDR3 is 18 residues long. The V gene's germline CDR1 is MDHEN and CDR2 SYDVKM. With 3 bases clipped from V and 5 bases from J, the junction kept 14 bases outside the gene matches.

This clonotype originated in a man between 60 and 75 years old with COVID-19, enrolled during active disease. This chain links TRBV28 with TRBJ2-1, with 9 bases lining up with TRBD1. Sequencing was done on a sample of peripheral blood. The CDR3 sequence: CASSFFGLNRDRDNEQFF. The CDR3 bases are TGTGCCAGCAGTTTTTTTGGGCTAAATCGGGACAGGGACAATGAGCAGTTCTTC.